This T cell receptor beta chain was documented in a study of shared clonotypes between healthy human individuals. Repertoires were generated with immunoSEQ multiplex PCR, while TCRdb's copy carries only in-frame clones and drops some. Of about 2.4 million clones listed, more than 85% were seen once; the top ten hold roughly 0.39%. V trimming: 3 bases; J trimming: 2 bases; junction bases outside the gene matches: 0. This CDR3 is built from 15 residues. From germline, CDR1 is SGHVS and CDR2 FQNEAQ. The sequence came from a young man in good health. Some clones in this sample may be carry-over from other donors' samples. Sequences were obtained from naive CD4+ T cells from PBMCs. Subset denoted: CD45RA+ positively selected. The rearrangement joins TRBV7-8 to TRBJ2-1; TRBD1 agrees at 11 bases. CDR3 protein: CASSLGQGAYNEQFF. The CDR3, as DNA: TGTGCCAGCAGCTTGGGACAGGGGGCCTACAATGAGCAGTTCTTC.